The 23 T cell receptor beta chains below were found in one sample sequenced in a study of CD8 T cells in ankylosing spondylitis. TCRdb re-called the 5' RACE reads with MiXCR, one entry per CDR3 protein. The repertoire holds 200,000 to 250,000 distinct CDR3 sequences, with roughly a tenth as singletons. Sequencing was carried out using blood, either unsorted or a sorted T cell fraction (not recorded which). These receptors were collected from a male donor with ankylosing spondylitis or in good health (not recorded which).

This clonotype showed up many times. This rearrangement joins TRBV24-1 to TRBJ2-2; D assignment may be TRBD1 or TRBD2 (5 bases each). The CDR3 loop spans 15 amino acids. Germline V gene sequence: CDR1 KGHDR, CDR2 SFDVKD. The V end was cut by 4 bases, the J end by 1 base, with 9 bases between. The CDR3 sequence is CATSEVGENTGELFF. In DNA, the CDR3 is TGTGCCACCAGTGAGGTGGGGGAGAACACCGGGGAGCTGTTTTTT.

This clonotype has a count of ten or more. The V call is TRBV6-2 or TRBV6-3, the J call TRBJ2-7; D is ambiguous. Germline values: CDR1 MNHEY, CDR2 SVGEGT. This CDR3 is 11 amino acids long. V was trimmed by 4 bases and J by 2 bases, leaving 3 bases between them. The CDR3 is CASSLTYEQYF. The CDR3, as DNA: TGTGCCAGCAGTTTGACCTACGAGCAGTACTTC.

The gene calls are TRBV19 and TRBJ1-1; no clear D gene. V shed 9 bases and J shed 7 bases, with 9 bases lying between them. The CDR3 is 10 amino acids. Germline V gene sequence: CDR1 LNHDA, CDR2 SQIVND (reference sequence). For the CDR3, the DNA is TGTGCCAGCTACCAACGTGAAGCTTTCTTT. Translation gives CASYQREAFF.

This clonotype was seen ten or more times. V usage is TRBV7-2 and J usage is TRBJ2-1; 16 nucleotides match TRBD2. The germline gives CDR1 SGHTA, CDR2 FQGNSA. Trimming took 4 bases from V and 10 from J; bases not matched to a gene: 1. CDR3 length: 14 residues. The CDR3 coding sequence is TGTGCCAGCAGCTGGGGACTAGCGGGGGGGGAGCAGTTCTTC. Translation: CASSWGLAGGEQFF.

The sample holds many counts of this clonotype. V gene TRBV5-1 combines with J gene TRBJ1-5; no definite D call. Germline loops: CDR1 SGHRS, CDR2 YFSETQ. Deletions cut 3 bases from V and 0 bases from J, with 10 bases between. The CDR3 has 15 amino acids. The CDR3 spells CASSSDGDSNQPQHF. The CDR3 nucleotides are TGCGCCAGCAGCTCGGACGGAGATAGCAATCAGCCCCAGCATTTT.

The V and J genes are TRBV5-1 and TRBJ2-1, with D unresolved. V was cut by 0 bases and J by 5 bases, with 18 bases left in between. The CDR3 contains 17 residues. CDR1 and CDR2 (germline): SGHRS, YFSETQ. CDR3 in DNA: TGCGCCAGCAGCTTGGGGCTCCAATTTCAGGTTAACAATGAGCAGTTCTTC. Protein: CASSLGLQFQVNNEQFF.

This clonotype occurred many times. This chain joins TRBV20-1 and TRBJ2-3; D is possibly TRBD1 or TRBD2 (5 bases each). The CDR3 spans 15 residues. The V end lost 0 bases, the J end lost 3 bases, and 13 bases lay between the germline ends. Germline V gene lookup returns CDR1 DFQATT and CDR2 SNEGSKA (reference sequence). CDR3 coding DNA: TGCAGTGCTAGAGATCTGAGGGGAGTTACAGATACGCAGTATTTT. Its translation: CSARDLRGVTDTQYF.

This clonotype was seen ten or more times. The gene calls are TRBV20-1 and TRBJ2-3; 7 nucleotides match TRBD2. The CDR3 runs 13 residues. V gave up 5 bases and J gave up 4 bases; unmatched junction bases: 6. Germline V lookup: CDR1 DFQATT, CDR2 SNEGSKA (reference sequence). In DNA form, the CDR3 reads TGCAGTGCTCCCACGACTAGCCCAGATACGCAGTATTTT. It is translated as CSAPTTSPDTQYF.

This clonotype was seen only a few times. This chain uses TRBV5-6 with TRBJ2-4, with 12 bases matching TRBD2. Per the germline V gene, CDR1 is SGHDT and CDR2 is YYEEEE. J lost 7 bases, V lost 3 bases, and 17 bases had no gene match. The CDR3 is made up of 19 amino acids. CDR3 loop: CASSSYSRASGGGSNIQYF. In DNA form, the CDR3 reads TGTGCCAGCAGCTCGTATTCGCGTGCTAGCGGGGGGGGAAGTAACATTCAGTACTTC. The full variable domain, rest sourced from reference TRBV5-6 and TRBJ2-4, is DAGVTQSPTHLIKTRGQQVTLRCSPKSGHDTVSWYQQALGQGPQFIFQYYEEEERQRGNFPDRFSGHQFPNYSSELNVNALLLGDSALYLCASSSYSRASGGGSNIQYFGAGTRLSVL.

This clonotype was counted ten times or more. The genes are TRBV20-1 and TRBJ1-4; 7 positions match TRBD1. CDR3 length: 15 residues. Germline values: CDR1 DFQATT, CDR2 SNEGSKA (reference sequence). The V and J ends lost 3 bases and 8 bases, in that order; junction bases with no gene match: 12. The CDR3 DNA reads TGCAGTGCTAGGACAGGGACAGCGGGGGGCGAAAAACTGTTTTTT. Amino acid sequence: CSARTGTAGGEKLFF.

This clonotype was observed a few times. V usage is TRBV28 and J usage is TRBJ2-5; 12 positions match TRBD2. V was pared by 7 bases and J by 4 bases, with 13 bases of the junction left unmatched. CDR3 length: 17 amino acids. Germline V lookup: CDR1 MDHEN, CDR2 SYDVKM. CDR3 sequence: CASTSGLAGTVGETQYF. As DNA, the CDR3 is TGTGCCAGCACCTCCGGACTAGCGGGGACAGTTGGAGAGACCCAGTACTTC.

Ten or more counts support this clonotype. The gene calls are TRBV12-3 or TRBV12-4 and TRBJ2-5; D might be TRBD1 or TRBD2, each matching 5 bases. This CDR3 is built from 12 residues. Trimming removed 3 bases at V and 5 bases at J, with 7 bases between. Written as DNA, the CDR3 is TGTGCCAGCAGTTTCTGGGGGGAGACCCAGTACTTC. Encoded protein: CASSFWGETQYF.

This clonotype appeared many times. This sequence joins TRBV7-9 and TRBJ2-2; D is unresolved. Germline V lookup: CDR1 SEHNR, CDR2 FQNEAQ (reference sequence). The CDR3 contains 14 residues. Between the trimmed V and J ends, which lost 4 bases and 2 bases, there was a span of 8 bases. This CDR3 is CASSSQSNTGELFF. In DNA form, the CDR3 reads TGTGCCAGCAGCTCTCAATCCAACACCGGGGAGCTGTTTTTT.

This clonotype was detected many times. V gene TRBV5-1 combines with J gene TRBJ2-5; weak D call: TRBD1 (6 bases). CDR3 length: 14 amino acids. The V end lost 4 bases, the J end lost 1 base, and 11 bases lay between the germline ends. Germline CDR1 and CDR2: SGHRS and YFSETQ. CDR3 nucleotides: TGCGCCAGCAGCCTGGACAGTACCCAAGAGACCCAGTACTTC. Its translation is CASSLDSTQETQYF.

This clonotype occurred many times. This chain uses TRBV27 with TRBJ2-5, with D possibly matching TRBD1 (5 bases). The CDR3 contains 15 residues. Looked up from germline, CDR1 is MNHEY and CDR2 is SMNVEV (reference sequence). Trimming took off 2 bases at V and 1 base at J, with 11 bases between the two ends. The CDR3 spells CASSLPSTVQETQYF. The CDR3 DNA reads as TGTGCCAGCAGTTTACCGTCGACAGTCCAAGAGACCCAGTACTTC.

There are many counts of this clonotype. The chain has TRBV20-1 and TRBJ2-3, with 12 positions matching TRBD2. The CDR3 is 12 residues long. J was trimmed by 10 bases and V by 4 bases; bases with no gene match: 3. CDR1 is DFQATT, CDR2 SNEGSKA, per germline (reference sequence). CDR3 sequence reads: CSAKTSGGAQYF. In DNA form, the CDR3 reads TGCAGTGCTAAGACTAGCGGGGGAGCGCAGTATTTT.

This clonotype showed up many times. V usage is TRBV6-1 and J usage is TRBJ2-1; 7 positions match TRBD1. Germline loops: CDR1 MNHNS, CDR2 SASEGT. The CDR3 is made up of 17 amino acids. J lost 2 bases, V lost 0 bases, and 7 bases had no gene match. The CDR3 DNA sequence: TGTGCCAGCAGTGAAGCAGAGGGACAGTTTACCTACAATGAGCAGTTCTTC. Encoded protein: CASSEAEGQFTYNEQFF.

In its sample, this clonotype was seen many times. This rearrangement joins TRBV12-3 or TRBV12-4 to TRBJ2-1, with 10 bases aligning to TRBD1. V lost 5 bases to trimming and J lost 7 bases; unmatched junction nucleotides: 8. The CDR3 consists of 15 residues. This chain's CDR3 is CASSGATGGSNEQFF. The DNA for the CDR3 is TGTGCCAGCAGTGGGGCGACAGGGGGCTCGAATGAGCAGTTCTTC.

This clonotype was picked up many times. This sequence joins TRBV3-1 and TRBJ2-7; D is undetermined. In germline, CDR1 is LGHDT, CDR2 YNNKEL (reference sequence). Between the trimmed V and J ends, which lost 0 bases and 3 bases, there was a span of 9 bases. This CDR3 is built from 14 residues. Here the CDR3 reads CASSQDPQGYEQYF. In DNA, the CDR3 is TGTGCCAGCAGCCAAGATCCCCAAGGCTACGAGCAGTACTTC.

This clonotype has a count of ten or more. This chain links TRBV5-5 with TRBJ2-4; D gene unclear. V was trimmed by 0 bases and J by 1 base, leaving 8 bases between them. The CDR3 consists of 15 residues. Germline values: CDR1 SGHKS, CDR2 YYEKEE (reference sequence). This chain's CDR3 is CASSLANSAKNIQYF. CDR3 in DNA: TGTGCCAGCAGCTTGGCGAATTCGGCCAAAAACATTCAGTACTTC. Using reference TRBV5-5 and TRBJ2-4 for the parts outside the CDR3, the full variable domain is DAGVTQSPTHLIKTRGQQVTLRCSPISGHKSVSWYQQVLGQGPQFIFQYYEKEERGRGNFPDRFSARQFPNYSSELNVNALLLGDSALYLCASSLANSAKNIQYFGAGTRLSVL.

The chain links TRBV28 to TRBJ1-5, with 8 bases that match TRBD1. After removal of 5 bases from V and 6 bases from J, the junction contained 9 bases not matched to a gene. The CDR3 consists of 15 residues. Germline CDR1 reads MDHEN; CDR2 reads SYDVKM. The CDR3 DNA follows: TGTGCCAGCAGTCCCCTACAGGGGGGGGGTCAGCCCCAGCATTTT. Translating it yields CASSPLQGGGQPQHF. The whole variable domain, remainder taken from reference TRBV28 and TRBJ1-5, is DVKVTQSSRYLVKRTGEKVFLECVQDMDHENMFWYRQDPGLGLRLIYFSYDVKMKEKGDIPEGYSVSREKKERFSLILESASTNQTSMYLCASSPLQGGGQPQHFGDGTRLSIL.

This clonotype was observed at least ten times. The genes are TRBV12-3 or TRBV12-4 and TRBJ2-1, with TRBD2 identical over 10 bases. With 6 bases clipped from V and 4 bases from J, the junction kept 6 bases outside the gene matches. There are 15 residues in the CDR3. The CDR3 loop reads CASRDPSGGYNEQFF. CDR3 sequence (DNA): TGTGCCAGCAGGGACCCTAGCGGGGGTTACAATGAGCAGTTCTTC.

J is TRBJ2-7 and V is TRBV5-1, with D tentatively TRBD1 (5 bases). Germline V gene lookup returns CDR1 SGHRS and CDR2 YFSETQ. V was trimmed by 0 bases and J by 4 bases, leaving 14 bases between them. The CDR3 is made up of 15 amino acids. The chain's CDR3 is CASSLGGIGAYEQYF. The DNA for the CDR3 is TGCGCCAGCAGCTTGGGCGGCATTGGGGCTTACGAGCAGTACTTC.